This T cell receptor (beta chain) was identified during a study of shared T cell receptors in the human thymus. Measured with immunoSEQ multiplex PCR; TCRdb has only the in-frame clones, and not every one. The data show 550,000 to 800,000 clones, around 85% seen once. V gave up 6 bases and J gave up 15 bases; unmatched junction bases: 10. The CDR3 is made up of 13 amino acids. Germline V gene sequence: CDR1 LGHNT, CDR2 FRNRAP. The table lists this clone with a count of one. These same data were also listed under a study on human thymus T cells.

Sequenced sample: thymocytes. This receptor was taken from a girl less than two years old with a congenital heart defect. The J gene is TRBJ2-3, the V gene TRBV12-5, with 12 nucleotides matching TRBD2. CDR3 protein: CASGPTLAGGIYF. The CDR3 region has the DNA TGTGCTAGTGGCCCTACACTAGCGGGGGGCATCTATTTT.